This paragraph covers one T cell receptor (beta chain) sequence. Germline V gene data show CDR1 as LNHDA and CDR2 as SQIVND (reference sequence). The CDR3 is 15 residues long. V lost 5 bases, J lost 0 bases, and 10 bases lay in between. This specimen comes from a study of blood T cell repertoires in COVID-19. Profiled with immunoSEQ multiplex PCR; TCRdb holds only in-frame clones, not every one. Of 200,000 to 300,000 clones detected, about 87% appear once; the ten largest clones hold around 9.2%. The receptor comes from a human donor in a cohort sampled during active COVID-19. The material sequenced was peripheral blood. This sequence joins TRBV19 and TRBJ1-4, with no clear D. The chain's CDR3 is CASSSEVATNEKLFF. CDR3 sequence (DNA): TGTGCCAGTAGTTCCGAGGTTGCAACTAATGAAAAACTGTTTTTT.